This T cell receptor beta chain was sequenced during a study of glioma-infiltrating T cells. Study conclusions and caveats: Tissue and blood shared very few CDR3 sequences. Non-neoplastic patients had below-expected tissue-blood divergence, while all gliomas exceeded expectation.

Using RNA template, CDR3s of TCR alpha and beta were amplified with iRepertoire arm-PCR. Each CDR3 protein gets one entry after TCRdb re-called the multiplex PCR reads with MiXCR. The sample lists roughly 100,000 distinct CDR3 sequences; roughly 39% were seen once. Germline CDR1 is MGHRA and CDR2 is YSYEKL. This CDR3 spans 11 amino acids. About this clonotype: Its target is unknown. One end of the junction fails to match germline, which may point to a read error.

This TCR came from a human donor with low-grade glioma or glioblastoma, undergoing nonglioma brain surgery, or in good health (not recorded which). Material for sequencing was glioma tissue, nonneoplastic brain tissue, or PBMCs (not recorded which). This rearrangement joins TRBV4-1 to TRBJ2-7; perhaps TRBD2 as D (6 bases). CDR3 DNA sequence: TGCCCCAGCAGCCTCGGGGGCGAGCAGTACTTC. Amino acids: CPSSLGGEQYF.